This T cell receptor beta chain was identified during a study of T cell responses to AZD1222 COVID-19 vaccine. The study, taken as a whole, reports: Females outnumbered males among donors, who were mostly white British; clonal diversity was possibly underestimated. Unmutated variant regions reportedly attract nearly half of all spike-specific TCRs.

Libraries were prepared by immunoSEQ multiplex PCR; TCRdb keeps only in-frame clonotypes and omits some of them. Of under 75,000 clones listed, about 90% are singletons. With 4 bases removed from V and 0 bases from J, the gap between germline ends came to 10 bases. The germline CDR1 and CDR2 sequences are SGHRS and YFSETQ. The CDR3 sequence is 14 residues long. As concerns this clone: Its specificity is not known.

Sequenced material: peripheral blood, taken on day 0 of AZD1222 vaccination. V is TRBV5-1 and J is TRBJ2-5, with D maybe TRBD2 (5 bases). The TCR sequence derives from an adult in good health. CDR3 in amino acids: CASSRGSDQETQYF. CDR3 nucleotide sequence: TGCGCCAGCAGCCGCGGGTCAGACCAAGAGACCCAGTACTTC.